This TCR beta chain was recovered during a study of cytomegalovirus exposure and HLA in healthy donors (dated by TCRdb to 2017 to 2019). For context, the study as a whole: According to an earlier analysis of around 600 of the donors, about 180 million T cells yielded 117 million unique TCR beta sequences and around 280 Gb of sequence data. The number of donors typed differed by locus, with 629-630 for A, B, C, DRB1 and DQB1, roughly 520 for DQA1, 600 to 610 for DPA1, and approximately 470 for DPB1. The study used immunosequencing to profile the T cell repertoires of hundreds of subjects and linked those repertoires to cytomegalovirus serostatus. A separate validation cohort of about 110 different subjects was used in addition to the roughly 700-subject first cohort. The study was designed to test whether signatures of past pathogen exposure could be identified by cataloging public T cell receptors. Rather than drawing on any new phenotypic data, the later analysis identified candidate immune exposures from TCR beta sequences and the way those sequences occurred across donors. Among the roughly 400 genotyped donors, about 83% belonged to the genetic ancestry cluster associated with self-reported Caucasian donors. About five DR-DQ haplotypes were treated as single units for association and clustering because of strong linkage in the cohort. To decide whether each TCR beta V gene segment behaved as functional or pseudogenic, an earlier analysis of approximately 620 of the donors relied on high-throughput TCR beta sequencing. An early release that covered 500 to 800 HLA-typed donors contained about 300 gigabases of sequencing data and 80 million or so unique TCR sequences. Alongside the repertoire data, information on donor age, sex, ethnicity and CMV serostatus was compiled. HLA typing covered class I and class II loci at four-digit resolution. A later analysis re-analyzed previously published TCR beta repertoires from hundreds of donors and added high-resolution HLA genotyping to study TCR occurrence patterns. To predict cytomegalovirus infection status, the study brought together high-throughput TCR immunosequencing, statistical association of individual TCRs with disease status, and machine learning. All discovery cohort repertoires had been generated on a single sequencing platform. Across about 380 genotyped donors of the cohort, an average of approximately 240,000 unique TCR beta nucleotide sequences per donor were sequenced, and approximately 17% of those sequences were non-productive. In a later genetic analysis, genome-wide SNP genotypes for about 55% of the 666 donors were used, and that subset was treated as a discovery cohort.

The library was generated by the immunoSEQ multiplex PCR assay. The multiplex PCR relied on a mix of 60 forward primers for TCR Vbeta segments and 13 reverse primers for TCR Jbeta segments. The CDR3 region of rearranged TCR beta genes was amplified from genomic DNA with a multiplex PCR assay. Amplified TCR beta libraries were sequenced as 87-base-pair reads on the Illumina HiSeq System. For the original study's pipeline: Across the 500 to 850 repertoires, a later analysis counted 80 million or so unique TCR beta chains, approximately 10 million of which were shared by at least two donors. A nearest-neighbor algorithm error-corrected the raw reads and collapsed the reads into unique sequences, merging closely related sequences to remove PCR and sequencing errors. To assign V, D and J gene segments, CDR3 sequences were aligned to IMGT reference sequences. For a sequence to be retained, a match of at least six nucleotides to both a V gene segment and a J gene segment was required. A rearrangement counted as productive if the CDR3 had no stop codons and remained in frame with V and J, and every other rearrangement counted as non-productive. Following IMGT convention, CDR3 was defined as the stretch from the second conserved V-encoded cysteine up to the conserved J-encoded phenylalanine. Sequences without an unambiguous match to a single V gene segment were excluded from the earlier analysis of several hundred of the donors. In an earlier analysis of some 590 of the donors, a V segment was called functional when productive rearrangements were above 56.7%, and segregating when the standard deviation between donors exceeded 5%. A statistical classification framework was developed to diagnose cytomegalovirus status using the catalog of TCR beta chain sequences. In a later analysis, V and J genes were assigned by comparing TCR nucleotide sequences against IMGT/GENE-DB human TR gene sequences. The TCRdist pipeline was used in a later analysis to assign CDR3 sequences and most-parsimonious VDJ recombination scenarios. In a later analysis, each TCR beta chain was defined by its CDR3 amino acid sequence together with its V-gene family, and reads without a unique V-gene family were excluded. In a later analysis, 450 to 600 highly shared, low-generation-probability nucleotide sequences were removed to address suspected cross-contamination and a sequencing artifact. In a later analysis, a clonal expansion index was calculated for each public chain from normalized within-repertoire ranks of inferred template counts. Generation probabilities in a later analysis came from a VDJ recombination model fitted to out-of-frame rearrangements, and those results were checked against IGoR. In a later analysis, TCR-TCR, TCR-HLA and TCR-CMV co-occurrence was scored with hypergeometric tests, and a repertoire-size bias correction was applied to TCR pairs. False discovery rates were estimated in a later analysis by permuting HLA or CMV assignments 20 times. In a later analysis, co-occurring TCRs were grouped with DBSCAN, and TCRdist sequence similarity was added when clustering was performed within HLA-allele-positive subsets. Repertoires with fewer than 30,000 or more than 120,000 public chains were left out of co-occurrence clustering, as were a few repertoires with anomalous nucleotide sharing. Sourced from immuneACCESS, this table was stored by TCRdb with only in-frame sequences that have V and J called. A share of the clones is absent; for the studies checked, an unresolved V gene accounts for under half, and the remainder has no known explanation. That table supplies the V and J calls and clone size; D and trimming were determined from the DNA. In this sample the table shows approximately 110,000 clones, approximately 15% of which occur a single time. The ten largest make up 1.9% of the sample.

Based on the germline V gene, the CDR1 and CDR2 sequences are SGDLS and YYNGEE. The junction carries 16 bases between V and J, which are trimmed by 4 bases and 0 bases respectively. The CDR3 sequence holds 16 residues, the cysteine and phenylalanine included. Only the CDR3 DNA stays, 48 bases, in frame from base 1. The cohort comprised under 700 healthy bone marrow donors. At the time of sampling, all cohort members were nominally healthy, though unrecorded immune exposures were likely present. The donor tested CMV seronegative and was one of the 352 seronegative cohort members. Every donor gave a peripheral blood sample, and the peripheral blood mononuclear cells from that sample were used for TCR beta sequencing. Genomic DNA was extracted from the blood cell samples with the Qiagen DNeasy Blood Extraction Kit. Beyond this particular receptor, the publication reports: A later analysis found that most CMV-associated TCR beta chains appeared HLA-restricted, with HLA associations seemingly driven largely by CMV exposure. Strong co-occurrence of HLA alleles, especially DR and DQ, made assigning TCR associations to individual alleles difficult. In a later genetic analysis, a missense DCLRE1C variant was associated with V-gene and J-gene trimming of TCR beta chains, and the association was replicated in an independent cohort. A further reported finding was that TCR beta sequences accurately predicted the HLA-A and HLA-B alleles for most subjects in the first cohort. CMV serostatus was the only immune exposure information available for the cohort. At a false discovery rate of 0.05, a later analysis linked under 20,000 TCR beta sequences to specific HLA alleles. In vitro tests confirmed that a few of the cytomegalovirus-associated TCR beta chains recognize cytomegalovirus antigens. In a later analysis, the rate of TCR association differed among HLA loci, with DRB1 alleles having the most associated TCRs and HLA-C alleles having the fewest. Sequencing depth was assumed to be roughly uniform across donors in the presence/absence analyses, though that assumption may not hold. The study listed approximately 160 TCR beta chains as associated with cytomegalovirus. In a later genetic analysis, fewer N-insertions in productive TCRs were reported among donors in an Asian-associated ancestry cluster than the roughly 700-donor mean. In both the original and validation cohorts, the classifier was reported to diagnose cytomegalovirus status with high specificity and sensitivity. An earlier analysis of approximately 540 of the donors showed that most TCR beta V segments appeared in productive rearrangements either about 87% or about 30% of the time, which broadly matched IMGT annotations. A later analysis reported that several top co-occurrence clusters appeared linked to parvovirus B19, influenza, CMV and Epstein-Barr virus. This cohort had only TCR beta chains sequenced, and the lack of alpha or paired-chain data limited which features could be detected. Linkage disequilibrium might explain the correlated functional status among segregating V segments, but an unknown experimental factor could not be ruled out. Most TCR sequences were observed very rarely across donors, whereas some public TCRs were present in many individuals. Some IMGT-functional V segments, including TRBV6-2 and TRBV6-3, could not be distinguished by the 87-base-pair reads and were therefore excluded. A cluster of highly shared sequence variants was judged likely to be a technical artifact of the sequencing pipeline. Because counts were too low, 15 to 20 rarely observed V segments, including chromosome 9 orphons, were left out of the earlier analysis of roughly 600 of the donors. Because some donors lacked HLA typing at each locus, the association tests relied only on the typed subset. In a later analysis, HLA-associated TCR beta chains showed more clonal expansion and lower generation probabilities than non-associated chains that were equally common. According to the authors, the approach could potentially be generalized to other disease states and immunological phenotypes.

This clone was detected a few times. Its antigen is unknown. One base away there is no much larger clone; base qualities are not given. The clonotype comes from a woman under 30 in good health and CMV-seronegative. The V and J genes are TRBV9 and TRBJ2-5; the best D guess is TRBD2, with 6 bases matching. The source material was PBMCs. In nucleotides, the sequence is TGTGCCAGCAGCCCCGGGGTAGCGGAGTACCAAGAGACCCAGTACTTC. The translation is CASSPGVAEYQETQYF.